This T cell receptor (beta chain) was captured in a study of blood T cell repertoires in COVID-19. Study-wide context: PBMCs, B-cell-depleted T cells, or T cells were the source of the cDNA or gDNA that made up the material.

The CDR3 loop spans 15 amino acids. Trimming pared 4 bases from V and 0 bases from J, leaving 11 bases between. Germline CDR1 reads KGHDR; CDR2 reads SFDVKD. The participants were between roughly 18 and 90 years old and came from some 25 US areas. Method: immunoSEQ multiplex PCR; TCRdb's copy keeps in-frame clones and lacks some. Of about 180,000 clones in the sample, 80% were seen once. This clone is a singleton in its sample. Material: PBMCs or T cells enriched from blood (not recorded which). This chain connects TRBV24-1 to TRBJ1-2; D not certain. The receptor was derived from a man in his fifties or sixties who had been exposed to COVID-19. CDR3 amino acids: CATSDSAVSNYGYTF. CDR3 bases: TGTGCCACCAGTGACTCCGCGGTCTCTAACTATGGCTACACCTTC.